A selection of T cell receptor beta chains follows, all from one sample in a study of regulatory T cells in long-lasting Graves disease. TCRdb called the multiplex PCR reads again in MiXCR, with one record for every CDR3 protein. This repertoire shows hundreds of thousands of distinct CDR3 sequences, approximately 16% found once; its top ten account for around 25%. These same data were also listed under a study on T cells in Graves' hyperthyroidism and ophthalmopathy.

The sample was peripheral blood mononuclear cells (PBMCs), taken at new diagnosis, from a patient treated with antithyroid drugs. Receptors originate from a woman aged 40-65 years with Graves disease. Each CDR3 is given with its conserved first and last residue. Fields, in order: V gene, clone size, J gene, D gene, CDR3 DNA, CDR3 protein. D genes are given only for firm matches. Part of the rows lack a size; the others show once, few, many or a class for expanded clones.

v_gene: TRBV6-1
abundance: NA
j_gene: TRBJ2-1
d_gene: NA
CDR3nt: TGTGCCAGCCTATGGACAGACACCCCTTACAATGAGCAGTTCTTC
CDR3aa: CASLWTDTPYNEQFF

v_gene: TRBV12-5
abundance: many
j_gene: TRBJ1-3
d_gene: NA
CDR3nt: TGTGCTAGTGCCCCCGGGGCTGACTCTGGAAACACCATATATTTT
CDR3aa: CASAPGADSGNTIYF

v_gene: TRBV9
abundance: many
j_gene: TRBJ1-1
d_gene: NA
CDR3nt: TGTGCCAGCAGCGTAGCCGCTTTGGCGGGGAGCGGAGCTTTCTTT
CDR3aa: CASSVAALAGSGAFF

v_gene: TRBV6-1
abundance: many
j_gene: TRBJ2-2
d_gene: NA
CDR3nt: TGTGCCACCAAAAGTTGGTCCGGGGAGCTGTTTTTT
CDR3aa: CATKSWSGELFF

v_gene: TRBV28
abundance: many
j_gene: TRBJ1-2
d_gene: TRBD1
CDR3nt: TGTGCCAGCAGTTTATTCCTAGCCCGGGACAGGGTATTAGGCTACACCTTC
CDR3aa: CASSLFLARDRVLGYTF

v_gene: TRBV5-1
abundance: many
j_gene: TRBJ2-3
d_gene: TRBD2
CDR3nt: TGCGCCAGCAGCTTGGCGGGGGGGCCGGTGGATACGCAGTATTTT
CDR3aa: CASSLAGGPVDTQYF

v_gene: TRBV9
abundance: few
j_gene: TRBJ2-1
d_gene: TRBD1
CDR3nt: TGTGCCAGCAGCGGGCCAGGGGGTTACAATGAGCAGTTCTTC
CDR3aa: CASSGPGGYNEQFF

v_gene: TRBV6-1
abundance: many
j_gene: TRBJ1-6
d_gene: NA
CDR3nt: TGTGCCAGCTCGGACGGAAATAATTCACCCCTCCACTTT
CDR3aa: CASSDGNNSPLHF

v_gene: TRBV11-2
abundance: many
j_gene: TRBJ2-7
d_gene: TRBD1
CDR3nt: TGTGCCAGCAGCCGGACAGGGACCGAGCAGTACTTC
CDR3aa: CASSRTGTEQYF

v_gene: TRBV7-9
abundance: few
j_gene: TRBJ2-2
d_gene: NA
CDR3nt: TGTGCCGCGGGGACGGCCTCGAACACCGGGGAGCTGTTTTTT
CDR3aa: CAAGTASNTGELFF

v_gene: TRBV5-6
abundance: few
j_gene: TRBJ1-6
d_gene: NA
CDR3nt: TGTGCCAGCAGCTTGTCGGGTTGGGGTACCTATAATTCACCCCTCCACTTT
CDR3aa: CASSLSGWGTYNSPLHF

v_gene: TRBV6-1
abundance: few
j_gene: TRBJ2-7
d_gene: NA
CDR3nt: TGTGCCAGCATTGGGGACATTGCTTACGAGCAGTACTTC
CDR3aa: CASIGDIAYEQYF

v_gene: TRBV25-1
abundance: NA
j_gene: TRBJ2-7
d_gene: NA
CDR3nt: TGTGCCAGCAGCAAAATAGACACTTCCTACGAGCAGTACTTC
CDR3aa: CASSKIDTSYEQYF

v_gene: TRBV6-1
abundance: NA
j_gene: TRBJ2-5
d_gene: TRBD2
CDR3nt: TGTGCCAGCAGTGGGCCGAGCGGGGCGGAGACCCAGTACTTC
CDR3aa: CASSGPSGAETQYF

v_gene: TRBV12-3/TRBV12-4
abundance: NA
j_gene: TRBJ1-6
d_gene: NA
CDR3nt: TGTGCCAGCACCTTTACGAGCTCCTATAATTCACCCCTCCACTTT
CDR3aa: CASTFTSSYNSPLHF

v_gene: TRBV6-2/TRBV6-3
abundance: few
j_gene: TRBJ2-1
d_gene: TRBD2
CDR3nt: TGTGCCAGCAGTTACAGGGGACTACCTTGGAATGAGCAGTTCTTC
CDR3aa: CASSYRGLPWNEQFF

v_gene: TRBV30
abundance: many
j_gene: TRBJ1-1
d_gene: NA
CDR3nt: TGTGCCTGGAGTCAGTTTGGCACTGAAGCTTTCTTT
CDR3aa: CAWSQFGTEAFF

v_gene: TRBV19
abundance: many
j_gene: TRBJ1-5
d_gene: NA
CDR3nt: TGTGCCCTGGGCACGGGTAGTGGCAATCAGCCCCAGCATTTT
CDR3aa: CALGTGSGNQPQHF